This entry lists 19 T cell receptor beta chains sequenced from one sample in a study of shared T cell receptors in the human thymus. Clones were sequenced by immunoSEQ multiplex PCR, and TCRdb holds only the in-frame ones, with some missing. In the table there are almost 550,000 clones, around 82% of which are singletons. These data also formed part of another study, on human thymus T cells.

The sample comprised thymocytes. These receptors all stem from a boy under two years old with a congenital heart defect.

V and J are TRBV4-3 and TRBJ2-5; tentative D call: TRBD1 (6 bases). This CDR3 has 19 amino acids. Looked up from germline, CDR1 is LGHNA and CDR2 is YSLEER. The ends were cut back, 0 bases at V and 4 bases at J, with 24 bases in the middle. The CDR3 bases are TGCGCCAGCAGCCAAGATTTCCCACAGGGAGCACCCGGCCGAGAGACCCAGTACTTC. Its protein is CASSQDFPQGAPGRETQYF.

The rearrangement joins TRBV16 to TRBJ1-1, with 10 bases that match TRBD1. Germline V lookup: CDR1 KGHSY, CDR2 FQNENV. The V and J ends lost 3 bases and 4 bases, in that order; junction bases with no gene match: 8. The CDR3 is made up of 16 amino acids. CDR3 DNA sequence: TGTGCCAGCAGCCAGGCAGGTGGGACAGGGGTCACTGAAGCTTTCTTT. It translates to CASSQAGGTGVTEAFF.

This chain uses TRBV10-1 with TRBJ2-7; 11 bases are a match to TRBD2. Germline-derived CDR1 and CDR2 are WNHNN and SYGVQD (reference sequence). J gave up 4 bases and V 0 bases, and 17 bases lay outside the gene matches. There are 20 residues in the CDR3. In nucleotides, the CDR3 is TGCGCCAGCAGTGAGTCGCCCCCGGAGCTTCTAGCGGGAGGAGAATACGAGCAGTACTTC. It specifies CASSESPPELLAGGEYEQYF.

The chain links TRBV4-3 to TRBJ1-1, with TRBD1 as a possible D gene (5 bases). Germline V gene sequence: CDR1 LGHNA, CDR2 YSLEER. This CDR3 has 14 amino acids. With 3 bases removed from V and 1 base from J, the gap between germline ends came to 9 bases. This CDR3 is CASSQRQKNTEAFF. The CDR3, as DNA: TGCGCCAGCAGCCAGAGACAGAAGAACACTGAAGCTTTCTTT.

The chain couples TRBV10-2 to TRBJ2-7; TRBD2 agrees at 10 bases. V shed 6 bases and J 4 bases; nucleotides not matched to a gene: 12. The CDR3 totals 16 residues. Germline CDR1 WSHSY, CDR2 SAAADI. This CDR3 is CASSYLASGSIYEQYF. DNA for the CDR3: TGCGCCAGCAGCTACCTCGCTAGCGGGAGTATATACGAGCAGTACTTC.

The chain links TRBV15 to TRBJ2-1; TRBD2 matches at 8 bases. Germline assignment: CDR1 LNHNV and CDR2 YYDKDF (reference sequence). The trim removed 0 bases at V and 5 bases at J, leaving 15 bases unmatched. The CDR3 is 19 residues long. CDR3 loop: CATSRDPGTGAGEDNEQFF. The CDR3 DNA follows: TGTGCCACCAGCAGAGATCCGGGGACTGGAGCGGGAGAGGACAATGAGCAGTTCTTC.

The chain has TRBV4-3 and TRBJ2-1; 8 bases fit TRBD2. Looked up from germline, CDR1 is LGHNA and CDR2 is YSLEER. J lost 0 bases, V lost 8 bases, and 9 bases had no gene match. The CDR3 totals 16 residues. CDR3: CASGLAGTSSYNEQFF. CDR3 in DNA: TGCGCCAGCGGGCTAGCGGGCACGAGCTCCTACAATGAGCAGTTCTTC.

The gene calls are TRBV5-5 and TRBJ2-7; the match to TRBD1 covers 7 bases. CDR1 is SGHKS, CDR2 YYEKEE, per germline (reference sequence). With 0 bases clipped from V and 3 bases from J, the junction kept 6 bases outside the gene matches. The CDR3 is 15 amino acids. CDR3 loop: CASSLAGTAFYEQYF. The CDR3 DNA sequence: TGTGCCAGCAGCTTGGCCGGGACAGCCTTCTACGAGCAGTACTTC.

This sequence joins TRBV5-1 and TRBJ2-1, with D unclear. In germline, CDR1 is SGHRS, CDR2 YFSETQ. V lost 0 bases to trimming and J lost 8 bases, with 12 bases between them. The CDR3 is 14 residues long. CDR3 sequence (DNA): TGCGCCAGCAGCTTGGGCGGAAACCGGCATGAGCAGTTCTTC. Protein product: CASSLGGNRHEQFF.

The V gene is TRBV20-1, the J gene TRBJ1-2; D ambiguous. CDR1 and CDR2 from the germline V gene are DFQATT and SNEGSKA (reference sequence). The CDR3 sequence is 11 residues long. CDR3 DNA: TGCAGGGCCGGACTTGGCTATGGCTACACCTTC. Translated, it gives CRAGLGYGYTF.

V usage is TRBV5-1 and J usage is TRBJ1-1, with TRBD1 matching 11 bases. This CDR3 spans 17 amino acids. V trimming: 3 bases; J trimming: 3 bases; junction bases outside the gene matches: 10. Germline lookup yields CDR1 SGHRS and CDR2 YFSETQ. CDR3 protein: CASSWGGQGEADTEAFF. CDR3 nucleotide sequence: TGCGCCAGCAGCTGGGGGGGACAGGGGGAAGCGGACACTGAAGCTTTCTTT.

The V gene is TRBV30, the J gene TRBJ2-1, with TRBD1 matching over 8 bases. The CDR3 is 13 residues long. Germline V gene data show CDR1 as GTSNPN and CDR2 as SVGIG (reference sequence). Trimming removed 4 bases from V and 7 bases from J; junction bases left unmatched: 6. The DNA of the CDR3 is TGTGCCTGGACAGGGGGCGCGTGGAATGAGCAGTTCTTC. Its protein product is CAWTGGAWNEQFF.

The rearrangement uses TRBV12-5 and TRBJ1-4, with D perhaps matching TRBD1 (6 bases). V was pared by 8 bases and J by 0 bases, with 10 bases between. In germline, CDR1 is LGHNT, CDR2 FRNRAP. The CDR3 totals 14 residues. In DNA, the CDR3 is TGTGCTAGTCGCAGGGGAGCAACTAATGAAAAACTGTTTTTT. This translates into CASRRGATNEKLFF. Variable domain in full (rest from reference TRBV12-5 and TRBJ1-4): DARVTQTPRHKVTEMGQEVTMRCQPILGHNTVFWYRQTMMQGLELLAYFRNRAPLDDSGMPKDRFSAEMPDATLATLKIQPSEPRDSAVYFCASRRGATNEKLFFGSGTQLSVL.

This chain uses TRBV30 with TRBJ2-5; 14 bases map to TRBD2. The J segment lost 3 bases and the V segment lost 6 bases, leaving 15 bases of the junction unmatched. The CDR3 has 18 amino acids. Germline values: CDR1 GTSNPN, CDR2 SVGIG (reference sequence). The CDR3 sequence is CACTTSPGTSGSEETQYF. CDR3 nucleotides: TGTGCCTGTACCACCTCTCCCGGGACTAGCGGGAGTGAAGAGACCCAGTACTTC.

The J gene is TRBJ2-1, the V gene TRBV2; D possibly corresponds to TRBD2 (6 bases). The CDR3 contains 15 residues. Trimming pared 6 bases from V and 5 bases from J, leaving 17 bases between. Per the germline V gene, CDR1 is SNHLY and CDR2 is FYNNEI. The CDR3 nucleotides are TGTGCCAGCAGAGCCGGAGGGCCGTTCAACAATGAGCAGTTCTTC. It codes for CASRAGGPFNNEQFF.

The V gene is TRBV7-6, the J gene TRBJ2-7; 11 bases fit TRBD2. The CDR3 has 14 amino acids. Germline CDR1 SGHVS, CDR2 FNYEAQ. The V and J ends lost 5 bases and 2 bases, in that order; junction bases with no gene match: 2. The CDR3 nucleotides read TGTGCCAGCAGCAAGGGACTAGCGGCCTACGAGCAGTACTTC. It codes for CASSKGLAAYEQYF.

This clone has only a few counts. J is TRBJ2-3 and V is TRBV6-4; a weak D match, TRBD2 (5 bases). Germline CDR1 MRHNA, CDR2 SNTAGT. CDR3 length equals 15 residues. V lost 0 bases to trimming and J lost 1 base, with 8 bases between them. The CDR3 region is CASSDSQRGTDTQYF. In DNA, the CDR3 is TGTGCCAGCAGTGACTCGCAGAGGGGCACAGATACGCAGTATTTT.

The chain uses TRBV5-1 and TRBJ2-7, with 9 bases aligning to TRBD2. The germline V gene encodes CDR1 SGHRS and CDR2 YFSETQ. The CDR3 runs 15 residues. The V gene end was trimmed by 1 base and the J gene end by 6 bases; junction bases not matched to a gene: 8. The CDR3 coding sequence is TGCGCCAGCAGCTTGTGCGGGAGGGCGAACTGCGAGCAGTACTTC. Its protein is CASSLCGRANCEQYF.

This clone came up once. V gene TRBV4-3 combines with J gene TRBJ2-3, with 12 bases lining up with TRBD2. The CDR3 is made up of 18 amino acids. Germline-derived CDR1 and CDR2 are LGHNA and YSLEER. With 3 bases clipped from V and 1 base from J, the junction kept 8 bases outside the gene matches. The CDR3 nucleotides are TGCGCCAGCAGCCATGATGTTAGGACTAGCGGGGGCACAGATACGCAGTATTTT. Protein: CASSHDVRTSGGTDTQYF.